This T cell receptor beta chain came from a study of blood T cell repertoires in COVID-19 (dated by TCRdb to 2018 to 2021). Background on the whole study: Samples from collaborators originated in the United States, Italy and Spain and spanned both the acute and convalescent phases of COVID-19. The samples were drawn from the first 160 participants of the ongoing ImmuneRACE study and from 1,200 or so subjects provided by 6 global collaborators. Sample metadata almost always included a de-identified subject ID, COVID-19 status, age in years and sex. A freely available public database, intended as a resource for researchers studying the immune response to SARS-CoV-2, is where the repertoires were released. The prospective study material was composed of cDNA or gDNA derived from T cells, B-cell-depleted T cells, or PBMCs. Where available, HLA class I and class II types were taken from metadata supplied by the sample provider and were not determined by assay-based typing. The dataset comprised deeply sampled blood TCRbeta repertoires from subjects exposed to, actively infected with, or recovered from COVID-19. General conclusions and limits of the study: The quantity of clinical and demographic metadata differed by source and by participant and was supplied without curation.

TCRbeta CDR3 regions were amplified from genomic DNA by means of the immunoSEQ Assay, a bias-controlled multiplex PCR. In the original analysis: Nucleated cell counts per sample were estimated from amplification of reference gene primers within the assay. To quantify the absolute abundance of each unique TCRbeta CDR3 rearrangement, sequence reads were collapsed and filtered. For each sample, productive Simpson clonality was calculated by taking the square root of Simpson's diversity index across productive rearrangements. The immuneACCESS repertoire file appears here via TCRdb, limited to in-frame rearrangements. These files lack a portion of the clones; in checked studies, under half of the deficit traces to unresolved V genes, and the cause of the others is not known. The DNA gave D and trimming, while V, J and clone size come from that table. The sample table records about 89,000 clones; roughly 88% of these occur just once. The top ten hold around 0.47% of the sample.

The germline V gene encodes CDR1 KGHDR and CDR2 SFDVKD. V and J are truncated by 4 bases and 6 bases respectively, leaving an intervening sequence of 15 bases. The CDR3 spans 14 residues, from the cysteine through the phenylalanine. The CDR3 DNA has 42 bases and is translated from base 1. Whole blood was collected in K2EDTA tubes by collaborating institutions according to the institutions' own protocols. For TCRbeta analysis, collaborators shipped samples as frozen whole blood, isolated PBMCs, or DNA extracted from either of those sample types. Of note for this clone: Its antigen target is currently unknown. No much larger clone is present one base from it, and per-base qualities are unavailable.

The V gene is TRBV24-1 and the J gene is TRBJ2-7; matching of 5 bases hints at TRBD1 as the D gene. The receptor was isolated from a man in his 60s with acute or convalescent COVID-19. The sequenced material came from peripheral blood. The DNA sequence is given as TGTGCCACCAGTGAGGGCAGGGTTGCCGGCGAGCAGTACTTC. This sequence encodes CATSEGRVAGEQYF.